A selection of T cell receptor beta chains follows, all from one sample in a study of human T cells and chemical hapten exposure. TCRdb called the RACE reads again in MiXCR, with one record for every CDR3 protein. This table has more than 250,000 distinct CDR3 sequences, more than 6.5% appearing once. This material consisted of whole blood, taken in connection with sensitization to the hapten diphenylcyclopropenone (DPC). Every receptor here comes from a woman aged 40 to 55 with alopecia areata. Some clones in this sample may be carry-over from other donors' samples. The CDR3 runs from the conserved cysteine through the conserved F or W. D genes are given only for firm matches. Clone size appears in some rows only: once, few, many, or a class for an expanded clone.

j_call,d_call,v_call,clone_size,cdr3_nt,cdr3_aa
TRBJ2-7,NA,TRBV5-1,few,TGCGCCAGCAGCTTGGAAGGGGCTCTTACCTACGAGCAGTACTTC,CASSLEGALTYEQYF
TRBJ2-7,NA,TRBV12-3/TRBV12-4,few,TGTGCCAGCAGTTTAGGGGATTTAACCCTTCTGGTCGAGCAGTACTTC,CASSLGDLTLLVEQYF
TRBJ2-1,TRBD2,TRBV7-2,NA,TGTGCCAGCAGCTTAACCCTTATTAGCGGGATGGTTGAGCAGTTCTTC,CASSLTLISGMVEQFF
TRBJ2-7,NA,TRBV9,NA,TGTGCCAGCAGCGTAGCAATGGCGACGCCAAAGGAGGACGAGCAGTACTTC,CASSVAMATPKEDEQYF
TRBJ1-1,NA,TRBV3-1,few,TGTGCCAGCAGCCTGATGCAGGCTGAAGCTTTCTTT,CASSLMQAEAFF
TRBJ1-6,NA,TRBV28,many,TGTGCCAGCAAAGGCCCGAATTCACCCCTCCACTTT,CASKGPNSPLHF
TRBJ1-5,NA,TRBV11-2,few,TGTGCCAGCAGCCCACAGGGAGGGGTGAAGCCCCAGCATTTT,CASSPQGGVKPQHF
TRBJ2-2,NA,TRBV29-1,few,TGCAGCGTTGAAAGACGAACCGGGGAGCTGTTTTTT,CSVERRTGELFF
TRBJ2-4,NA,TRBV11-2,many,TGTGCCAGCAGCTTAATCGGGAATGACATTCAGTACTTC,CASSLIGNDIQYF
TRBJ2-2,NA,TRBV27,many,TGTGCCAGCAGTTTCCAGGGTAGGGCCGGGGAGCTGTTTTTT,CASSFQGRAGELFF
TRBJ2-5,TRBD2,TRBV7-2,few,TGTGCCAGCAGCTTGGCTAGCGGGGGCTTTCAAGAGACCCAGTACTTC,CASSLASGGFQETQYF
TRBJ2-4,NA,TRBV6-1,NA,TGTGCCAGCAGTGAATACGGCATTCAGTACTTC,CASSEYGIQYF
TRBJ1-4,NA,TRBV6-2/TRBV6-3,NA,TGTGCCAGCCGGGGGTCCGGGAATAATGAAAAACTGTTTTTT,CASRGSGNNEKLFF
TRBJ2-3,NA,TRBV5-6,NA,TGTGCCAGCAGCTTGGGGGTTAGCCTCAGGGATACGCAGTATTTT,CASSLGVSLRDTQYF
TRBJ1-1,NA,TRBV6-2/TRBV6-3,few,TGTGCCAGCAGTGGACCCAGGGTTGCCACTGAAGCTTTCTTT,CASSGPRVATEAFF
TRBJ2-7,NA,TRBV6-2/TRBV6-3,few,TGTGCCAGCAGTTACTCGGCCCTCGACCCGCCTTACGAGCAGTACTTC,CASSYSALDPPYEQYF
TRBJ2-1,TRBD2,TRBV6-2/TRBV6-3,NA,TGTGCCGCCTCACGGGAGGGTCGGTACAATGAGCAGTTCTTC,CAASREGRYNEQFF
TRBJ2-5,TRBD2,TRBV9,many,TGTGCCAGCAGCAGTAGCGGGAGACAAGAGACCCAGTACTTC,CASSSSGRQETQYF
TRBJ2-7,TRBD1,TRBV24-1,few,TGTGCCACCAGTGATTTTTGGGACAGGAACTACGAGCAGTACTTC,CATSDFWDRNYEQYF
TRBJ1-3,NA,TRBV29-1,NA,TGCAGCGTTGAATCCCAGGGAAACACCATATATTTT,CSVESQGNTIYF
TRBJ2-3,TRBD2,TRBV7-2,few,TGTGCCAGCAGGGCCGGGACTAGCGGGAGTAGGAGCACAGATACGCAGTATTTT,CASRAGTSGSRSTDTQYF
TRBJ2-7,TRBD2,TRBV27,many,TGTGCCAGCAGTACAAAGGGGCAGGGGACTAGCGGGAGGGCCGATACCGAGCAGTACTTC,CASSTKGQGTSGRADTEQYF
TRBJ2-3,NA,TRBV10-3,few,TGTGCCATCTGGGGCGGAAGCACAGATACGCAGTATTTT,CAIWGGSTDTQYF
TRBJ2-2,NA,TRBV7-2,NA,TGTGCCAGCAGCCTCTCCTGGGGGGGGGAGCTGTTTTTT,CASSLSWGGELFF
TRBJ2-7,TRBD2,TRBV12-3/TRBV12-4,NA,TGTGCCAGCAGCGACTACCGGGGGGTATCCTACGAGCAGTACTTC,CASSDYRGVSYEQYF
TRBJ1-4,NA,TRBV20-1,few,TGCAGTGCTAGCACGACAGCAATAAGGGAAAAACTGTTTTTT,CSASTTAIREKLFF
TRBJ1-3,TRBD1,TRBV7-8,few,TGTGCCAGCAGCCCCCGGACAGGGGGCTCCTCTGGAAACACCATATATTTT,CASSPRTGGSSGNTIYF
TRBJ2-3,NA,TRBV29-1,few,TGCAGCGTCGAAGAGTACACAGATACGCAGTATTTT,CSVEEYTDTQYF
TRBJ2-6,NA,TRBV7-6,many,TGTGCCAGCAGCCCAGTGGGGACGAGCTCTGGGGCCAACGTCCTGACTTTC,CASSPVGTSSGANVLTF
TRBJ1-4,NA,TRBV6-5,few,TGTGCCAGCAGTTCTAAGGGATGGGGGGATGAAAAACTGTTTTTT,CASSSKGWGDEKLFF
TRBJ2-7,NA,TRBV4-1,few,TGCGCCAGCAGCCAAGATAAGGGGGACGGGGCGCGCGAGCAGTACTTC,CASSQDKGDGAREQYF
TRBJ2-2,TRBD1,TRBV7-9,many,TGTGCCAGCAGCGCGCCGGGACAGGGTTCCACCGGGGAGCTGTTTTTT,CASSAPGQGSTGELFF
TRBJ2-1,NA,TRBV6-1,NA,TGTGCCAGCAGGGCTTACGGACAAGTTGGCCACAATGAGCAGTTCTTC,CASRAYGQVGHNEQFF
TRBJ1-2,TRBD1,TRBV12-3/TRBV12-4,many,TGTGCCAGCAGTTCGGTGGGAGGGGGCGACTATGGCTACACCTTC,CASSSVGGGDYGYTF
TRBJ2-1,NA,TRBV5-1,NA,TGCGCCAGCAGCTTTTCACCCCTTGAAGTGAGTTCCTACAATGAGCAGTTCTTC,CASSFSPLEVSSYNEQFF
TRBJ2-7,TRBD1,TRBV28,many,TGTGCCAGCAGTTCAGGGGGTGCCTTAAGCGAGCAGTACTTC,CASSSGGALSEQYF
TRBJ1-4,NA,TRBV12-3/TRBV12-4,NA,TGTGCCAGCAGTTTTGGCGGGGGTGAAAAACTGTTTTTT,CASSFGGGEKLFF
TRBJ1-3,TRBD1,TRBV30,many,TGTGCCTGGAACACAGGGGGCCTAGACACCATATATTTT,CAWNTGGLDTIYF
TRBJ2-1,NA,TRBV6-1,many,TGTGCCAGCAGTGAAGACAAGCCGAGCTCCTACAATGAGCAGTTCTTC,CASSEDKPSSYNEQFF
TRBJ2-1,TRBD2,TRBV7-2,NA,TGTGCCAGCAGCGCCGGACTAGCGGGAGGGGGGTTCTTC,CASSAGLAGGGFF
TRBJ2-1,TRBD2,TRBV11-3,many,TGTGCCAGCAGCATCGGGACTAGCGGGCCCAATGAGCAGTTCTTC,CASSIGTSGPNEQFF
TRBJ1-4,NA,TRBV12-3/TRBV12-4,few,TGTGCCAGCGTCAACGGCGAGCGTGAAAAACTGTTTTTT,CASVNGEREKLFF
TRBJ2-5,NA,TRBV29-1,many,TGCAGCGTCGAGGCCGTTTGGGGAGAGACCCAGTACTTC,CSVEAVWGETQYF
TRBJ1-4,NA,TRBV28,many,TGTGCCAGCAGGGCAAATGAAAAACTGTTTTTT,CASRANEKLFF